The 20 T cell receptor beta chains below come from one sample, sequenced in a study of patients and donors after allogeneic stem cell transplantation. MiXCR, applied by TCRdb to the RT-PCR reads, yields one record per CDR3 protein. The data hold about a million distinct CDR3 sequences, with about a sixth observed a single time. The sequenced material came from blood, either unsorted or a sorted T cell fraction (not recorded which). The receptors derive from a human donor who was either an allogeneic HSCT recipient or a stem cell or donor lymphocyte infusion donor (not recorded which). It is not recorded whose cells these are; they may come from a transplant donor.

The rearrangement uses TRBV11-1 and TRBJ2-6, with TRBD1 matching over 12 bases. The CDR3 consists of 20 residues. Germline V gene lookup returns CDR1 SGHAT and CDR2 FQDESV (reference sequence). V dropped 8 bases and J dropped 0; count of bases not matched to a gene: 14. The CDR3 nucleotides are TGTGCCAGCCACCTAGACCAGGGACAGGGGGCTTTCTCTGGGGCCAACGTCCTGACTTTC. This translates into CASHLDQGQGAFSGANVLTF.

Ten or more counts support this clonotype. The chain links TRBV27 to TRBJ2-5, with a tentative D call TRBD1 (5 bases). Trimming removed 2 bases from V and 5 bases from J, with 9 bases in between. Germline CDR1 and CDR2: MNHEY and SMNVEV (reference sequence). The CDR3 is 13 residues long. CDR3 residues: CASSLRGLETQYF. In nucleotides, the CDR3 is TGTGCCAGCAGTTTAAGGGGATTGGAGACCCAGTACTTC.

The V call is TRBV28, the J call TRBJ1-2; D may be TRBD1 (6 bases). CDR1 and CDR2 (germline): MDHEN, SYDVKM. The CDR3 is 12 amino acids. The ends were cut back, 6 bases at V and 3 bases at J, with 8 bases in the middle. The CDR3 DNA follows: TGTGCCAGCAGGGAGGGGGACTATGGCTACACCTTC. It yields the protein CASREGDYGYTF.

A few counts support this clonotype. V usage is TRBV20-1 and J usage is TRBJ2-7, with TRBD2 identical over 8 bases. This CDR3 is 17 amino acids long. V lost 3 bases and J lost 2; bases outside the gene matches: 15. CDR1 DFQATT and CDR2 SNEGSKA come from the germline V gene (reference sequence). The CDR3, as DNA: TGCAGTGCTAGTCACGGGACGGGAGGGGGTACCACCTACGAGCAGTACTTC. Amino acid sequence: CSASHGTGGGTTYEQYF.

This clonotype has just a few counts. The chain combines TRBV6-1 with TRBJ1-5, with TRBD1 identical over 7 bases. The germline CDR1 and CDR2 sequences are MNHNS and SASEGT. V dropped 6 bases and J dropped 4; count of bases not matched to a gene: 6. CDR3 size: 14 residues. This chain's CDR3 is CASRGGQPNQPQHF. The CDR3 DNA is TGTGCCAGCAGGGGGGGACAGCCTAATCAGCCCCAGCATTTT.

The table lists this clonotype with a few counts. The chain employs TRBV29-1 and TRBJ2-3, with 8 bases that match TRBD2. In germline, CDR1 is SQVTM, CDR2 ANQGSEA. V dropped 7 bases and J dropped 3; count of bases not matched to a gene: 9. The CDR3 consists of 14 residues. Here the CDR3 reads CSGQAGVGTDTQYF. For the CDR3, the DNA is TGCAGCGGACAAGCGGGAGTTGGAACAGATACGCAGTATTTT.

In its sample, this clonotype was seen many times. The chain couples TRBV12-3 or TRBV12-4 to TRBJ1-3, with TRBD1 matching over 7 bases. CDR3 length: 14 amino acids. J gave up 4 bases and V 5 bases, and 5 bases lay outside the gene matches. The CDR3 DNA follows: TGTGCCAGCAGTCCTCGGGGACAGGGAAACACCATATATTTT. Translating it yields CASSPRGQGNTIYF.

The chain is built from TRBV30 and TRBJ2-2, with TRBD1 as a possible D gene (5 bases). CDR3 length equals 16 residues. Germline CDR1 is GTSNPN and CDR2 is SVGIG (reference sequence). V was cut by 2 bases and J by 0 bases, with 13 bases left in between. CDR3 sequence: CAWSRGTGANTGELFF. For the CDR3, the DNA is TGTGCCTGGAGTAGGGGCACAGGAGCGAACACCGGGGAGCTGTTTTTT.

Only a few counts were recorded for this clonotype. The chain is built from TRBV20-1 and TRBJ1-3, with a weak D call TRBD1 (5 bases). The CDR3 is 18 residues long. V was pared by 0 bases and J by 0 bases, with 18 bases between. Germline V gene data show CDR1 as DFQATT and CDR2 as SNEGSKA (reference sequence). In DNA, the CDR3 is TGCAGTGCTAGAGATTCCGTCCCCGACAGCAACTCTGGAAACACCATATATTTT. As protein: CSARDSVPDSNSGNTIYF.

This clonotype was recorded at least ten times. This sequence joins TRBV7-9 and TRBJ2-3; D may be TRBD2 (5 bases). The CDR3 loop spans 15 amino acids. V was cut by 0 bases and J by 0 bases, with 7 bases left in between. From germline, CDR1 is SEHNR and CDR2 FQNEAQ (reference sequence). For the CDR3, the DNA is TGTGCCAGCAGCTTAGCGGGAGCTAGCACAGATACGCAGTATTTT. Its protein is CASSLAGASTDTQYF.

This chain links TRBV7-9 with TRBJ2-7; D is unresolved. The CDR3 runs to 13 residues. The V end lost 1 base, the J end lost 6 bases, and 10 bases lay between the germline ends. Germline CDR1 is SEHNR and CDR2 is FQNEAQ (reference sequence). The CDR3 loop reads CASSLDGDVEQYF. DNA for the CDR3: TGTGCCAGCAGCTTAGACGGAGATGTCGAGCAGTACTTC.

This clonotype was seen only a few times. The genes are TRBV28 and TRBJ1-4; no definite D call. Between the trimmed V and J ends, which lost 1 base and 13 bases, there was a span of 7 bases. The CDR3 is 11 residues long. Germline-derived CDR1 and CDR2 are MDHEN and SYDVKM. The CDR3 DNA follows: TGTGCCAGCAGTTTATCTGGCATACTGTTTTTT. It codes for CASSLSGILFF.

In its sample, this clonotype was seen a few times. This chain uses TRBV6-1 with TRBJ2-2; 9 bases are a match to TRBD2. V was clipped by 0 bases and J by 4 bases; unmatched bases: 6. This CDR3 has 17 residues. Germline CDR1 is MNHNS and CDR2 is SASEGT. The CDR3 sequence: CASSEARLAGTTGELFF. The CDR3 DNA sequence: TGTGCCAGCAGTGAAGCGAGGCTAGCGGGGACCACCGGGGAGCTGTTTTTT.

This clonotype has only a few counts. The chain recombines TRBV30 with TRBJ2-7, with D unclear. V lost 3 bases and J lost 7, with 16 bases in between. The CDR3 contains 13 residues. The germline gives CDR1 GTSNPN, CDR2 SVGIG (reference sequence). CDR3 residues: CAWRFPALREQYF. In nucleotides, the CDR3 is TGTGCCTGGAGATTTCCAGCCCTACGGGAGCAGTACTTC.

This chain links TRBV6-4 with TRBJ1-1; the D gene is possibly TRBD1 (5 bases). CDR1 is MRHNA and CDR2 is SNTAGT in the germline V gene. The CDR3 runs 14 residues. The V gene lost 2 bases and the J gene lost 4 bases, with 11 bases spanning the gap. This chain's CDR3 is CASSDEGSSTEAFF. CDR3 sequence (DNA): TGTGCCAGCAGTGACGAGGGGAGTAGCACTGAAGCTTTCTTT.

The chain recombines TRBV12-3 or TRBV12-4 with TRBJ2-3; D uncertain. V shed 3 bases and J shed 4 bases, with 8 bases lying between them. CDR3 length: 13 residues. CDR3 in amino acids: CASSFSRPDTQYF. The CDR3, as DNA: TGTGCCAGCAGTTTTAGTCGGCCAGATACGCAGTATTTT.

The chain is built from TRBV5-6 and TRBJ1-2; weak D call: TRBD1 (6 bases). Germline V gives CDR1 SGHDT, CDR2 YYEEEE. V gave up 4 bases and J gave up 5 bases, with 12 bases separating them. The CDR3 length is 13 residues. The CDR3 loop reads CASSVDRPYGYTF. CDR3 in DNA: TGTGCCAGCAGCGTCGACAGGCCGTATGGCTACACCTTC. Complete variable domain (other parts from reference TRBV5-6 and TRBJ1-2): DAGVTQSPTHLIKTRGQQVTLRCSPKSGHDTVSWYQQALGQGPQFIFQYYEEEERQRGNFPDRFSGHQFPNYSSELNVNALLLGDSALYLCASSVDRPYGYTFGSGTRLTVV.

This chain uses TRBV20-1 with TRBJ2-7; 9 bases map to TRBD1. The CDR3 loop spans 14 amino acids. V lost 4 bases, J lost 3 bases, and 7 bases stayed unmatched. The V gene's germline CDR1 is DFQATT and CDR2 SNEGSKA (reference sequence). This CDR3 is CSATRRDRVYEQYF. The CDR3 DNA reads as TGCAGTGCTACCCGCCGGGACAGGGTCTACGAGCAGTACTTC.

The chain combines TRBV25-1 with TRBJ1-2; 8 bases align to TRBD1. Losses at the gene ends were 0 bases for V and 4 bases for J; bases not matched to a gene: 4. Looked up from germline, CDR1 is MGHDK and CDR2 is SYGVNS. The CDR3 is made up of 15 amino acids. DNA for the CDR3: TGTGCCAGCAGTGAATACAGGGGGCCTCTCTATGGCTACACCTTC. This gives the protein CASSEYRGPLYGYTF.

This chain links TRBV25-1 with TRBJ2-1, with 11 bases identical to TRBD2. This CDR3 comprises 18 residues. In germline, CDR1 is MGHDK, CDR2 SYGVNS. Germline trimming cut 3 bases from V and 0 bases from J; bases unmatched to any gene: 7. This chain's CDR3 is CASSETSGIPISYNEQFF. The CDR3 region has the DNA TGTGCCAGCAGTGAGACTAGCGGGATCCCGATCTCCTACAATGAGCAGTTCTTC.